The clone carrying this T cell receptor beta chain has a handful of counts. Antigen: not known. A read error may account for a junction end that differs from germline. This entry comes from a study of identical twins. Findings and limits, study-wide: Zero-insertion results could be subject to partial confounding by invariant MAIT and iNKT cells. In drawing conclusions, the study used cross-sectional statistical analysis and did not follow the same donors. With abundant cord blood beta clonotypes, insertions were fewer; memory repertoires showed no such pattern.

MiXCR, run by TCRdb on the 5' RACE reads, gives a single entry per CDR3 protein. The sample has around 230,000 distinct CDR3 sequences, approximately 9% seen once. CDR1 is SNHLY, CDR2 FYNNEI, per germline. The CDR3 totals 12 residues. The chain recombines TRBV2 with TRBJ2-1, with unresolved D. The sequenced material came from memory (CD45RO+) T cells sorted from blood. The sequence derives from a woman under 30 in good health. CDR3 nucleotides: TGTGCCAGCAGTAAGGAACTGAATGGGCAGTTCTTC. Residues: CASSKELNGQFF.